The 20 T cell receptor beta chains below were found in one sample sequenced in a study of T cells in Graves' hyperthyroidism and ophthalmopathy (dated by TCRdb to 2018 to 2020). The method behind the library was multiplex PCR. The instrument given in TCRdb is Illumina HiSeq 2000. The TCR beta CDR3 regions were amplified from RNA transcripts. The TCR CDR3 was subjected to a first round of RT-PCR using the HTBI primer set and the Qiagen OneStep RT-PCR kit. The public reads were reanalyzed by TCRdb: fastp trimming at Q25, MiXCR alignment, in-frame beta chains only. Each CDR3 protein gets just one entry, which takes the most common genes and DNA from the rows behind it. The sample contains a few hundred thousand distinct CDR3 sequences, roughly 50% of them found a single time. Approximately 8.2% of the sample lies in the top ten. The sample consisted of peripheral blood or thyroid tissue (not recorded which). These receptors were taken from a woman under 30 with Graves' hyperthyroidism. Donor details come from another sample of the same person, matched by shared clones.

Many counts were recorded for this clonotype. The chain uses TRBV12-3 or TRBV12-4 and TRBJ1-4, with D unresolved. The CDR3 sequence is 12 residues long. V was cut by 3 bases and J by 13 bases, with 12 bases left in between. CDR3: CASSFTRPVLFF. The CDR3 DNA reads TGTGCCAGCAGTTTTACTCGGCCAGTACTGTTTTTT.

V usage is TRBV24-1 and J usage is TRBJ2-3, with D perhaps TRBD1 (5 bases). Per the germline V gene, CDR1 is KGHDR and CDR2 is SFDVKD. V lost 6 bases and J 2 bases, leaving 11 bases between the germline ends. The CDR3 spans 14 residues. In DNA form, the CDR3 reads TGTGCCACCAGTCCGACAGCCTACACAGATACGCAGTATTTT. Translated: CATSPTAYTDTQYF.

The chain has TRBV29-1 and TRBJ1-5; TRBD1 matches at 7 bases. The V segment lost 4 bases and the J segment 4 bases; nucleotides outside the gene matches: 7. Germline values: CDR1 SQVTM, CDR2 ANQGSEA. This CDR3 region has 14 residues. The CDR3 is CSVGAMTGNQPQHF. Here the CDR3 DNA reads TGCAGCGTTGGGGCAATGACAGGGAATCAGCCCCAGCATTTT.

In its sample, this clonotype was seen many times. This chain links TRBV24-1 with TRBJ1-1; perhaps TRBD1 as D (6 bases). The germline V gene encodes CDR1 KGHDR and CDR2 SFDVKD. Deletions cut 7 bases from V and 1 base from J, with 9 bases between. The CDR3 contains 13 residues. The CDR3 DNA sequence: TGTGCCACCAGAGGACAGTCGAACACTGAAGCTTTCTTT. Its protein is CATRGQSNTEAFF.

The chain is built from TRBV7-9 and TRBJ2-5; 12 bases fit TRBD2. With 3 bases clipped from V and 5 bases from J, the junction kept 10 bases outside the gene matches. This CDR3 is 17 amino acids long. Germline assignment: CDR1 SEHNR and CDR2 FQNEAQ (reference sequence). The CDR3 nucleotides are TGTGCCAGCAGCTTGCCCACTAGCGGGGGGTTTATGGAGACCCAGTACTTC. Amino acid sequence: CASSLPTSGGFMETQYF.

This clonotype was detected only a few times. The chain links TRBV19 to TRBJ2-2; 8 bases agree with TRBD2. The trim removed 3 bases at V and 4 bases at J, leaving 4 bases unmatched. The CDR3 totals 15 residues. Germline V gene data show CDR1 as LNHDA and CDR2 as SQIVND (reference sequence). The CDR3 bases are TGTGCCAGTAGTATGAAGCGGGAGATCACCGGGGAGCTGTTTTTT. Protein product: CASSMKREITGELFF.

As regards this clonotype: A read error may be the cause here, since a much bigger clone is one base away. The chain joins TRBV20-1 to TRBJ1-1; D ambiguous. Trimming removed 6 bases from V and 4 bases from J, with 18 bases in between. CDR1 DFQATT and CDR2 SNEGSKA come from the germline V gene (reference sequence). The CDR3 extends over 14 amino acids. CDR3 DNA: TGCAGTGCGAACCCCCCGTGGGTGGGCACTGAAGCTTTCTTT. Its translation: CSANPPWVGTEAFF.

At least ten counts were recorded for this clonotype. DNA for the CDR3: TGTGCCAGCAGCTTAATGCAGGCTGGGGAGACCCAGTACTTC. Encoded protein: CASSLMQAGETQYF. This rearrangement joins TRBV7-2 to TRBJ2-5; D is uncertain. The CDR3 sequence is 14 residues long. The V gene's germline CDR1 is SGHTA and CDR2 FQGNSA. V was trimmed by 2 bases and J by 5 bases, leaving 12 bases between them.

J is TRBJ2-6 and V is TRBV2, with unresolved D. The CDR3 length is 16 residues. The V end was cut by 5 bases, the J end by 1 base, with 12 bases between. The germline V gene encodes CDR1 SNHLY and CDR2 FYNNEI. In DNA form, the CDR3 reads TGTGCCAGCAGTTACTCGGCTAGTTCTGGGGCCAACGTCCTGACTTTC. Translation: CASSYSASSGANVLTF. The complete variable domain, with remaining parts taken from reference TRBV2 and TRBJ2-6, reads EPEVTQTPSHQVTQMGQEVILRCVPISNHLYFYWYRQILGQKVEFLVSFYNNEISEKSEIFDDQFSVERPDGSNFTLKIRSTKLEDSAMYFCASSYSASSGANVLTFGAGSRLTVL.

The V gene is TRBV7-2, the J gene TRBJ1-5, with D unclear. V was pared by 11 bases and J by 3 bases, with 17 bases between. This CDR3 comprises 14 residues. Germline V CDR1 and CDR2: SGHTA, FQGNSA. The CDR3, as DNA: TGTGCCTGGACCGAAATCGGGGACAATCAGCCCCAGCATTTT. Its protein product is CAWTEIGDNQPQHF.

This clonotype appeared a few times. The rearrangement links TRBV7-9 to TRBJ1-2; D gene ambiguous. The CDR3 length is 15 residues. V lost 6 bases to trimming and J lost 4 bases, with 18 bases between them. Germline V gene lookup returns CDR1 SEHNR and CDR2 FQNEAQ (reference sequence). The CDR3 loop is CASRPRPEVSYGYTF. The CDR3 DNA follows: TGTGCCAGCAGGCCTCGACCTGAAGTGTCCTATGGCTACACCTTC.

V and J are TRBV25-1 and TRBJ2-7, with 8 bases that match TRBD1. With 6 bases clipped from V and 4 bases from J, the junction kept 11 bases outside the gene matches. This CDR3 spans 15 amino acids. The V gene's germline CDR1 is MGHDK and CDR2 SYGVNS. This CDR3 is CASSARDRRPYEQYF. CDR3 in DNA: TGTGCCAGCAGCGCCCGGGACAGGCGACCTTACGAGCAGTACTTC.

In its sample, this clonotype was seen many times. The V gene is TRBV2, the J gene TRBJ1-5; TRBD1 might be the D (6 bases). Germline V lookup: CDR1 SNHLY, CDR2 FYNNEI. Trimming left V 5 bases short and J 5 bases short, with 13 bases between. The CDR3 runs to 14 residues. CDR3 sequence reads: CASSRRGDDQPQHF. The CDR3 DNA is TGTGCCAGCAGTCGGAGGGGGGACGATCAGCCCCAGCATTTT. Full variable domain (missing parts from reference TRBV2 and TRBJ1-5): EPEVTQTPSHQVTQMGQEVILRCVPISNHLYFYWYRQILGQKVEFLVSFYNNEISEKSEIFDDQFSVERPDGSNFTLKIRSTKLEDSAMYFCASSRRGDDQPQHFGDGTRLSIL.

This clonotype was recorded a few times. This rearrangement joins TRBV7-2 to TRBJ2-7, with 12 bases identical to TRBD2. The CDR3 extends over 17 amino acids. V trimming: 2 bases; J trimming: 0 bases; junction bases outside the gene matches: 5. Per germline, CDR1 SGHTA and CDR2 FQGNSA. CDR3 bases: TGTGCCAGCAGCTTACTAGCGGGAGGGGGCCTCTCCTACGAGCAGTACTTC. This codes for CASSLLAGGGLSYEQYF.

This chain joins TRBV7-9 and TRBJ1-4; 9 bases align to TRBD1. CDR1 is SEHNR and CDR2 is FQNEAQ in the germline V gene (reference sequence). V trimming: 5 bases; J trimming: 5 bases; junction bases outside the gene matches: 9. The CDR3 spans 16 residues. The CDR3 DNA is TGTGCCAGCAGCGACCCCGGGACAGGGTCCAATGAAAAACTGTTTTTT. It translates to CASSDPGTGSNEKLFF.

The J gene is TRBJ1-5, the V gene TRBV7-1, with 7 bases that match TRBD1. TRBV7-1 counts as an open reading frame of uncertain function. Losses at the gene ends were 3 bases for V and 7 bases for J; bases not matched to a gene: 12. This CDR3 is 16 amino acids long. This CDR3 is CASSSLTGRFGQPQHF. Here the CDR3 DNA reads TGTGCCAGCAGCTCCCTGACAGGGCGATTCGGACAGCCCCAGCATTTT.

The V call is TRBV19, the J call TRBJ1-1; 7 bases match TRBD1. Germline CDR1 reads LNHDA; CDR2 reads SQIVND (reference sequence). V lost 5 bases and J lost 3; bases outside the gene matches: 6. This CDR3 is 14 amino acids long. The CDR3 spells CASSPGGGHTEAFF. CDR3 bases: TGTGCCAGTAGTCCAGGGGGAGGACACACTGAAGCTTTCTTT.

A few counts support this clonotype. The DNA for the CDR3 is TGTGCCAGCAGTGAAGGTTTCGGGGGCGCAGGGGAGACCCAGTACTTC. Its translation: CASSEGFGGAGETQYF. The rearrangement links TRBV2 to TRBJ2-5; the D gene could be TRBD1 or TRBD2 (6 bases each). V was shortened by 1 base and J by 5 bases, with 17 bases between the two germline ends. Germline V gene sequence: CDR1 SNHLY, CDR2 FYNNEI. The CDR3 contains 16 residues.

The chain recombines TRBV29-1 with TRBJ2-5, with a possible D match to TRBD1 (7 bases). Between the trimmed V and J ends, which lost 6 bases and 3 bases, there was a span of 11 bases. Germline CDR1 and CDR2: SQVTM and ANQGSEA. CDR3 length: 12 amino acids. The CDR3 bases are TGCAGCGTAACAGGGGAGGAAGAGACCCAGTACTTC. Translated: CSVTGEEETQYF.

This clonotype was recorded only once. In this CDR3 the conserved last residue, phenylalanine or tryptophan, is missing, so a read error is likely. The DNA is left out, because the CDR3 cannot be placed on it with certainty; the CDR3 is given as TCRdb lists it. The chain is built from TRBV24-1 and TRBJ1-4; TRBD1 is taken as the D call from the table, unchecked against the DNA. The CDR3 is 9 amino acids in total, end residues counted. From germline, CDR1 is KGHDR and CDR2 SFDVKD. The CDR3 loop reads CATSDAGQL.